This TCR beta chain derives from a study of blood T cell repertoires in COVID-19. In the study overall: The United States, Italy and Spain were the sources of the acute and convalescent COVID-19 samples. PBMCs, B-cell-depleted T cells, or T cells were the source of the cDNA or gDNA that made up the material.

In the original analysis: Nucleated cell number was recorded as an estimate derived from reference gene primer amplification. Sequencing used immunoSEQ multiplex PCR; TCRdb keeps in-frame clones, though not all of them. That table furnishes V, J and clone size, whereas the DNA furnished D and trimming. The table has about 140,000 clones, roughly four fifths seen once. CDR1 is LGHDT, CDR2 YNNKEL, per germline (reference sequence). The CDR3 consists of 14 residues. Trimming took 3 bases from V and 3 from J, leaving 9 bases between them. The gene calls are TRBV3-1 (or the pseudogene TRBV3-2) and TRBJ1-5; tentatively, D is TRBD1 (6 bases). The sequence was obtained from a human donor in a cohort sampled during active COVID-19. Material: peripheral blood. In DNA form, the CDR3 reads TGTGCCAGCAGCCAGGGACACAACAATCAGCCCCAGCATTTT. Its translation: CASSQGHNNQPQHF.